The 21 T cell receptor beta chains below come from one sample, sequenced in a study of brain T cells in children with intractable seizures. Assay: immunoSEQ multiplex PCR; the TCRdb copy retains only in-frame clones and omits some. The sample includes tens of thousands of clones, 85% to 95% of them seen just once. Sequencing was performed on peripheral blood, taken at surgery. The receptors shown here come from a boy in the first two years of life with tuberous sclerosis and intractable seizures.

The chain combines TRBV5-1 with TRBJ2-2; D unclear. Trimming stripped 0 bases from V and 7 bases from J, with 16 bases between. CDR3 size: 16 residues. Germline CDR1 SGHRS, CDR2 YFSETQ. The CDR3 loop is CASSLVRESVSGELFF. CDR3 nucleotide sequence: TGCGCCAGCAGCTTGGTGCGTGAGTCAGTGAGCGGGGAGCTGTTTTTT.

V gene TRBV29-1 combines with J gene TRBJ2-1; 8 nucleotides agree with TRBD2. J was trimmed by 4 bases and V by 2 bases; bases with no gene match: 7. Germline values: CDR1 SQVTM, CDR2 ANQGSEA. The CDR3 contains 15 residues. CDR3 in amino acids: CSVEPPQREYNEQFF. DNA of the CDR3: TGCAGCGTTGAACCTCCCCAGCGGGAGTACAATGAGCAGTTCTTC.

V usage is TRBV3-1 (or the pseudogene TRBV3-2) and J usage is TRBJ1-1; D not certain. V was clipped by 3 bases and J by 11 bases, with 19 bases between them. From germline, CDR1 is LGHDT and CDR2 YNNKEL (reference sequence). The CDR3 totals 14 residues. Written as DNA, the CDR3 is TGTGCCAGCAGCCACCCATTCGCTGGCGGAACGGCTTTCTTT. Amino acids: CASSHPFAGGTAFF.

The V and J genes are TRBV2 and TRBJ1-2; D not resolved. Germline CDR1 is SNHLY and CDR2 is FYNNEI. The length of the CDR3 is 13 residues. V dropped 7 bases and J dropped 4 bases, with 13 bases sitting between them. The CDR3 sequence: CASTEDGPYGYTF. The CDR3 DNA is TGTGCCAGCACGGAAGACGGACCCTATGGCTACACCTTC.

This chain uses TRBV24-1 with TRBJ2-5; 7 bases are shared with TRBD1. J lost 4 bases, V lost 0 bases, and 1 base had no gene match. Per the germline V gene, CDR1 is KGHDR and CDR2 is SFDVKD. This CDR3 is built from 14 residues. The CDR3 coding sequence is TGTGCCACCAGTGATTTGTCAGGGGGAGAGACCCAGTACTTC. It is translated as CATSDLSGGETQYF.

The chain uses TRBV3-1 (or the pseudogene TRBV3-2) and TRBJ2-7; D gene unclear. Germline V gene lookup returns CDR1 LGHDT and CDR2 YNNKEL (reference sequence). The CDR3 sequence is 13 residues long. The germline V and J ends were trimmed by 0 bases and 5 bases, with 8 bases remaining between them. CDR3 in amino acids: CASSQDGLDEQYF. The CDR3 region has the DNA TGTGCCAGCAGCCAAGATGGGCTCGACGAGCAGTACTTC.

J is TRBJ1-4 and V is TRBV3-1 (or the pseudogene TRBV3-2); D call uncertain. The CDR3 runs to 13 residues. The V and J ends lost 1 base and 11 bases respectively, with 11 bases between them. Germline CDR1 LGHDT, CDR2 YNNKEL (reference sequence). CDR3 protein: CASSQGEDPKLFF. CDR3 DNA: TGTGCCAGCAGCCAAGGGGAGGACCCTAAACTGTTTTTT.

The gene calls are TRBV11-1 and TRBJ2-7; the match to TRBD1 covers 8 bases. Germline V gene sequence: CDR1 SGHAT, CDR2 FQDESV (reference sequence). After removal of 3 bases from V and 3 bases from J, the junction contained 10 bases not matched to a gene. The CDR3 consists of 16 residues. In nucleotides, the CDR3 is TGTGCCAGCAGCTTGACCGGGACAGGAGGTCGCTACGAGCAGTACTTC. It translates to CASSLTGTGGRYEQYF.

This rearrangement joins TRBV12-3 or TRBV12-4 to TRBJ1-4; D not resolved. This CDR3 region has 12 residues. The germline V and J ends were trimmed by 4 bases and 8 bases, with 8 bases remaining between them. Here the CDR3 reads CASSSGPEKLFF. DNA of the CDR3: TGTGCCAGCAGTTCCGGGCCCGAAAAACTGTTTTTT.

This clone was found once. The chain has TRBV4-1 and TRBJ1-2; D remains ambiguous. The CDR3 extends over 14 amino acids. Trimming shortened V by 1 base and J by 1 base, and 7 bases separated the two germline ends. Germline V lookup: CDR1 MGHRA, CDR2 YSYEKL. The CDR3 DNA reads as TGCGCCAGCAGCCAAGCCGGAGATAACTATGGCTACACCTTC. Its translation is CASSQAGDNYGYTF.

DNA of the CDR3: TGTGCCAGCAGTTTATTCGGGACAGGGAAAGCCAAAAACATTCAGTACTTC. This gives the protein CASSLFGTGKAKNIQYF. The rearrangement uses TRBV28 and TRBJ2-4; TRBD1 matches 9 bases. Trimming at V came to 1 base and at J to 0 bases, leaving 4 bases not matched to a gene. CDR1 is MDHEN and CDR2 is SYDVKM in the germline V gene. There are 17 residues in the CDR3.

This clone has more than one count but fewer than ten. This sequence joins TRBV30 and TRBJ1-5; possibly TRBD1 for D (6 bases). Germline values: CDR1 GTSNPN, CDR2 SVGIG (reference sequence). The CDR3 is 15 residues long. V was trimmed by 3 bases and J by 1 base, leaving 13 bases between them. The CDR3: CAWSPGVISNQPQHF. CDR3 coding DNA: TGTGCCTGGAGCCCAGGGGTTATCAGCAATCAGCCCCAGCATTTT. The full variable domain, with the rest looked up from reference TRBV30 and TRBJ1-5, is SQTIHQWPATLVQPVGSPLSLECTVEGTSNPNLYWYRQAAGRGLQLLFYSVGIGQISSEVPQNLSASRPQDRQFILSSKKLLLSDSGFYLCAWSPGVISNQPQHFGDGTRLSIL.

V and J are TRBV12-3 or TRBV12-4 and TRBJ2-3; weak D call: TRBD1 (5 bases). The length of the CDR3 is 13 residues. Trimming shortened V by 3 bases and J by 5 bases, and 9 bases separated the two germline ends. CDR3 coding DNA: TGTGCCAGCAGTTTCAGGGCTGGAGATACGCAGTATTTT. Encoded protein: CASSFRAGDTQYF.

The chain is built from TRBV5-4 and TRBJ1-2; perhaps TRBD1 as D (5 bases). This CDR3 comprises 15 residues. The germline V and J ends were trimmed by 4 bases and 4 bases, with 17 bases remaining between them. CDR1 and CDR2 from the germline V gene are SGHNT and YYREEE (reference sequence). The DNA of the CDR3 is TGTGCCAGCAGCCGACTGTGGGGCCAGAGCTATGGCTACACCTTC. Its translation is CASSRLWGQSYGYTF.

This sequence joins TRBV4-1 and TRBJ2-1; 7 bases fit TRBD2. CDR1 is MGHRA, CDR2 YSYEKL, per germline. The V gene end was trimmed by 0 bases and the J gene end by 2 bases; junction bases not matched to a gene: 7. CDR3 length: 17 amino acids. CDR3 amino acids: CASSQDGLAETYNEQFF. The CDR3 coding sequence is TGCGCCAGCAGCCAAGATGGGCTAGCGGAAACCTACAATGAGCAGTTCTTC.

This clone showed up just a few times. The gene calls are TRBV7-9 and TRBJ1-6; D is unresolved. The CDR3 consists of 18 residues. The V end was cut by 2 bases, the J end by 2 bases, with 16 bases between. CDR1 and CDR2 (germline): SEHNR, FQNEAQ (reference sequence). The CDR3 is CASSLYVGFEPYNSPLHF. The DNA for the CDR3 is TGTGCCAGCAGCTTATACGTGGGGTTTGAACCCTATAATTCACCCCTCCACTTT.

Only a few counts were recorded for this clone. CDR3 bases: TGTGCCAGCAGGGCCGGCGAGGGGACTGAAGCTTTCTTT. As protein: CASRAGEGTEAFF. This chain connects TRBV19 to TRBJ1-1; weak D call: TRBD1 (5 bases). The CDR3 has 13 residues. V lost 9 bases and J 5 bases, leaving 16 bases between the germline ends. CDR1 is LNHDA, CDR2 SQIVND, per germline (reference sequence).

The chain has TRBV15 and TRBJ2-5, with a possible D match to TRBD1 (6 bases). Trimming stripped 1 base from V and 0 bases from J, with 12 bases between. This CDR3 contains 16 residues. Germline V gene lookup returns CDR1 LNHNV and CDR2 YYDKDF (reference sequence). The CDR3 DNA reads as TGTGCCACCAGCAGAGTTACAGGGTCGTACCAAGAGACCCAGTACTTC. Protein sequence: CATSRVTGSYQETQYF. The variable domain in full, completed from reference TRBV15 and TRBJ2-5, reads DAMVIQNPRYQVTQFGKPVTLSCSQTLNHNVMYWYQQKSSQAPKLLFHYYDKDFNNEADTPDNFQSRRPNTSFCFLDIRSPGLGDTAMYLCATSRVTGSYQETQYFGPGTRLLVL.

V usage is TRBV4-2 and J usage is TRBJ2-7; 7 positions match TRBD2. The CDR3 runs 13 residues. The germline gives CDR1 LGHNA, CDR2 YNFKEQ. V dropped 1 base and J dropped 7; count of bases not matched to a gene: 4. The CDR3 here is CASSQGGGREQYF. The CDR3 bases are TGTGCCAGCAGCCAAGGGGGGGGTCGGGAGCAGTACTTC.

The genes are TRBV12-3 or TRBV12-4 and TRBJ1-6; D is unclear. The CDR3 contains 12 residues. Deletions cut 0 bases from V and 15 bases from J, with 9 bases between. The CDR3 DNA follows: TGTGCCAGCAGTTTAGCGGTCAGCCACCTCCACTTT. Amino acids: CASSLAVSHLHF.

CDR3 sequence (DNA): TGCGCCAGCAGCTCAACTCAGGGGAAACCCTACGAGCAGTACTTC. Translated, it gives CASSSTQGKPYEQYF. This chain uses TRBV5-1 with TRBJ2-7; weak D call: TRBD1 (6 bases). The V end was cut by 3 bases, the J end by 2 bases, with 15 bases between. This CDR3 comprises 15 residues. Germline lookup yields CDR1 SGHRS and CDR2 YFSETQ.